This is a list of T cell receptor beta chains from one sample in a study of blood T cell repertoires in COVID-19. The repertoire was sequenced with immunoSEQ multiplex PCR; TCRdb's copy has only in-frame clones and lacks some. The sample carries over 60,000 clones, about 83% recorded once. The sample was peripheral blood. The origin of the receptors is a man aged 50 or older with COVID-19, enrolled during active disease. Both conserved end residues are part of each CDR3. Each record gives: J gene, clone size, V gene, D gene, CDR3 protein, CDR3 DNA. D genes are given only for firm matches. Not all rows give a size; the values are once, few, many and, for expanded clones, a class.

J gene: TRBJ1-1
clone size: -
V gene: TRBV23-1
D gene: TRBD1
CDR3 protein: CASSRTGGEVTSRDEAFF
CDR3 DNA: TGCGCCAGCAGTCGGACAGGGGGCGAGGTCACTTCGAGGGATGAAGCTTTCTTT

J gene: TRBJ1-3
clone size: -
V gene: TRBV19
D gene: TRBD1
CDR3 protein: CASSTGRQGSGNTIYF
CDR3 DNA: TGTGCCAGTAGTACCGGACGACAGGGCTCTGGAAACACCATATATTTT

J gene: TRBJ2-6
clone size: -
V gene: TRBV11-2
D gene: -
CDR3 protein: CASSPGSGANVLTF
CDR3 DNA: TGTGCCAGCAGCCCCGGCTCTGGGGCCAACGTCCTGACTTTC

J gene: TRBJ2-3
clone size: -
V gene: TRBV30
D gene: TRBD2
CDR3 protein: CAWLERGREGDTQYF
CDR3 DNA: TGTGCCTGGCTGGAAAGGGGGCGGGAGGGCGATACGCAGTATTTT

J gene: TRBJ1-2
clone size: -
V gene: TRBV12-3/TRBV12-4
D gene: TRBD1
CDR3 protein: CASSDRAYGYTF
CDR3 DNA: TGTGCCAGCAGTGACAGGGCCTATGGCTACACCTTC

J gene: TRBJ2-7
clone size: -
V gene: TRBV10-2
D gene: TRBD1
CDR3 protein: CASSEIRGGQGIYEQYF
CDR3 DNA: TGCGCCAGCAGTGAAATTCGTGGGGGACAGGGAATCTACGAGCAGTACTTC

J gene: TRBJ2-1
clone size: -
V gene: TRBV28
D gene: TRBD2
CDR3 protein: CASSSPGTSGVYNEQFF
CDR3 DNA: TGTGCCAGCAGTTCACCCGGGACTAGCGGGGTTTACAATGAGCAGTTCTTC

J gene: TRBJ2-1
clone size: -
V gene: TRBV15
D gene: -
CDR3 protein: CATSRGGDNEQFF
CDR3 DNA: TGTGCCACCAGCAGAGGGGGGGACAATGAGCAGTTCTTC

J gene: TRBJ2-7
clone size: -
V gene: TRBV7-3
D gene: -
CDR3 protein: CASSRQGGEQYF
CDR3 DNA: TGTGCCAGCAGTAGACAAGGTGGCGAGCAGTACTTC

J gene: TRBJ2-1
clone size: -
V gene: TRBV3-1/TRBV3-2
D gene: -
CDR3 protein: CASSLGVGVYNEQFF
CDR3 DNA: TGTGCCAGCAGCCTCGGAGTGGGAGTGTACAATGAGCAGTTCTTC

J gene: TRBJ2-3
clone size: -
V gene: TRBV20-1
D gene: TRBD1
CDR3 protein: CSASQGAFFPQYF
CDR3 DNA: TGCAGTGCTAGTCAGGGGGCGTTTTTTCCGCAGTATTTT

J gene: TRBJ1-2
clone size: -
V gene: TRBV7-9
D gene: -
CDR3 protein: CASSFRNAGVSGYTF
CDR3 DNA: TGTGCCAGCAGCTTTAGGAATGCAGGGGTTAGCGGCTACACCTTC

J gene: TRBJ2-6
clone size: -
V gene: TRBV5-8
D gene: TRBD1
CDR3 protein: CASSLLGQGQSSGANVLTF
CDR3 DNA: TGTGCCAGCAGCTTACTAGGACAGGGCCAGAGCTCTGGGGCCAACGTCCTGACTTTC

J gene: TRBJ2-2
clone size: once
V gene: TRBV29-1
D gene: -
CDR3 protein: CSVGRGLTGELFF
CDR3 DNA: TGCAGCGTTGGTAGGGGTCTCACCGGGGAGCTGTTTTTT

J gene: TRBJ2-2
clone size: -
V gene: TRBV9
D gene: -
CDR3 protein: CASSRGLENTGELFF
CDR3 DNA: TGTGCCAGCAGCAGAGGGCTGGAGAACACCGGGGAGCTGTTTTTT

J gene: TRBJ2-7
clone size: once
V gene: TRBV29-1
D gene: TRBD2
CDR3 protein: CSVERGLARGEQYF
CDR3 DNA: TGCAGCGTTGAGCGGGGACTAGCGAGAGGCGAGCAGTACTTC

J gene: TRBJ1-6
clone size: -
V gene: TRBV6-5
D gene: TRBD1
CDR3 protein: CASSYSVTGVVSPLHF
CDR3 DNA: TGTGCCAGCAGTTACTCAGTGACAGGGGTGGTTTCACCCCTCCACTTT

J gene: TRBJ1-1
clone size: -
V gene: TRBV5-6
D gene: -
CDR3 protein: CASSWGGGRLSTEAFF
CDR3 DNA: TGTGCCAGCAGCTGGGGAGGGGGTCGGCTTTCCACTGAAGCTTTCTTT

J gene: TRBJ2-6
clone size: -
V gene: TRBV19
D gene: -
CDR3 protein: CASSSDNSGANVLTF
CDR3 DNA: TGTGCCAGTAGTTCTGACAACTCTGGGGCCAACGTCCTGACTTTC

J gene: TRBJ2-2
clone size: -
V gene: TRBV5-1
D gene: TRBD1
CDR3 protein: CASSPKRDRVEAGELFF
CDR3 DNA: TGCGCCAGCAGCCCGAAAAGGGACAGGGTGGAGGCCGGGGAGCTGTTTTTT

J gene: TRBJ2-3
clone size: -
V gene: TRBV19
D gene: -
CDR3 protein: CASSTQGTDTQYF
CDR3 DNA: TGTGCCAGTAGTACCCAGGGGACAGATACGCAGTATTTT

J gene: TRBJ2-1
clone size: -
V gene: TRBV9
D gene: TRBD2
CDR3 protein: CASSSKGRAHSYNEQFF
CDR3 DNA: TGTGCCAGCAGCTCAAAAGGGAGGGCGCACTCCTACAATGAGCAGTTCTTC

J gene: TRBJ1-5
clone size: -
V gene: TRBV19
D gene: TRBD1
CDR3 protein: CASSIAGTGREGNQPQHF
CDR3 DNA: TGTGCCAGTAGTATAGCTGGGACAGGGAGAGAAGGCAATCAGCCCCAGCATTTT

J gene: TRBJ2-3
clone size: -
V gene: TRBV7-2
D gene: TRBD2
CDR3 protein: CASSLGSGTSGRSTDTQYF
CDR3 DNA: TGTGCCAGCAGCTTAGGGTCCGGGACTAGCGGGAGGAGCACAGATACGCAGTATTTT

J gene: TRBJ1-1
clone size: few
V gene: TRBV6-5
D gene: -
CDR3 protein: CASEKDTPNTEAFF
CDR3 DNA: TGTGCCAGCGAGAAGGACACCCCGAACACTGAAGCTTTCTTT

J gene: TRBJ2-2
clone size: -
V gene: TRBV7-3
D gene: TRBD2
CDR3 protein: CASSSGTSGRVGELFF
CDR3 DNA: TGTGCCAGCAGCTCCGGGACTAGCGGGAGGGTCGGGGAGCTGTTTTTT

J gene: TRBJ2-3
clone size: -
V gene: TRBV19
D gene: -
CDR3 protein: CASSLSAGSGADTQYF
CDR3 DNA: TGTGCCAGTAGTTTGAGCGCCGGGAGTGGGGCAGATACGCAGTATTTT

J gene: TRBJ1-3
clone size: -
V gene: TRBV30
D gene: TRBD1
CDR3 protein: CAWDRVSGNTIYF
CDR3 DNA: TGTGCCTGGGACAGGGTTTCTGGAAACACCATATATTTT

J gene: TRBJ2-5
clone size: few
V gene: TRBV6-6
D gene: -
CDR3 protein: CASSYSGSKETQYF
CDR3 DNA: TGTGCCAGCAGTTACTCGGGCAGCAAAGAGACCCAGTACTTC

J gene: TRBJ2-3
clone size: once
V gene: TRBV3-1/TRBV3-2
D gene: -
CDR3 protein: CASSQDSSGYSDTQYF
CDR3 DNA: TGTGCCAGCAGCCAAGATTCAAGCGGATATTCAGATACGCAGTATTTT

J gene: TRBJ1-4
clone size: -
V gene: TRBV11-2
D gene: -
CDR3 protein: CASSLRGGEKLFF
CDR3 DNA: TGTGCCAGCAGCTTACGCGGCGGAGAAAAACTGTTTTTT

J gene: TRBJ1-3
clone size: -
V gene: TRBV19
D gene: -
CDR3 protein: CASTPRQVSGNTIYF
CDR3 DNA: TGTGCCAGTACCCCCAGGCAGGTCTCTGGAAACACCATATATTTT

J gene: TRBJ2-7
clone size: -
V gene: TRBV7-2
D gene: -
CDR3 protein: CASSPQGSGGSPYEQYF
CDR3 DNA: TGTGCCAGCAGCCCCCAGGGCTCCGGCGGTTCACCCTACGAGCAGTACTTC

J gene: TRBJ2-7
clone size: -
V gene: TRBV27
D gene: TRBD2
CDR3 protein: CASRKAGGPGEQYF
CDR3 DNA: TGTGCCAGCAGGAAAGCGGGAGGGCCGGGGGAGCAGTACTTC

J gene: TRBJ2-1
clone size: -
V gene: TRBV6-6
D gene: -
CDR3 protein: CASSYGGVTYNEQFF
CDR3 DNA: TGTGCCAGCAGTTACGGCGGAGTCACCTACAATGAGCAGTTCTTC

J gene: TRBJ2-7
clone size: medium-sized
V gene: TRBV28
D gene: TRBD1
CDR3 protein: CASSLSGQGVREQYF
CDR3 DNA: TGTGCCAGCAGTTTATCGGGACAGGGGGTTAGGGAGCAGTACTTC

J gene: TRBJ1-2
clone size: -
V gene: TRBV6-5
D gene: TRBD1
CDR3 protein: CASSYLRQGGYGYTF
CDR3 DNA: TGTGCCAGCAGTTACCTCCGACAGGGCGGTTATGGCTACACCTTC

J gene: TRBJ2-6
clone size: -
V gene: TRBV30
D gene: -
CDR3 protein: CAWNPGKAGANVLTF
CDR3 DNA: TGTGCCTGGAACCCCGGGAAAGCTGGGGCCAACGTCCTGACTTTC

J gene: TRBJ1-2
clone size: -
V gene: TRBV29-1
D gene: -
CDR3 protein: CSVAEGGRGYTF
CDR3 DNA: TGCAGCGTTGCAGAGGGGGGAAGAGGCTACACCTTC

J gene: TRBJ2-3
clone size: -
V gene: TRBV10-2
D gene: -
CDR3 protein: CASRETYTQYF
CDR3 DNA: TGCGCCAGCAGGGAGACATATACGCAGTATTTT

J gene: TRBJ2-7
clone size: -
V gene: TRBV28
D gene: TRBD2
CDR3 protein: CASSRLAELYEQYF
CDR3 DNA: TGTGCCAGCAGCCGACTAGCGGAACTCTACGAGCAGTACTTC

J gene: TRBJ1-2
clone size: -
V gene: TRBV10-3
D gene: TRBD1
CDR3 protein: CAISRTGDDYGYTF
CDR3 DNA: TGTGCCATCAGCCGGACAGGGGATGACTATGGCTACACCTTC

J gene: TRBJ1-5
clone size: -
V gene: TRBV18
D gene: -
CDR3 protein: CASSGGSNQPQHF
CDR3 DNA: TGTGCCAGCTCTGGCGGGAGCAATCAGCCCCAGCATTTT

J gene: TRBJ2-7
clone size: few
V gene: TRBV18
D gene: -
CDR3 protein: CASSLRGPTAEQYF
CDR3 DNA: TGTGCCAGCTCGCTTAGGGGCCCAACGGCCGAGCAGTACTTC

J gene: TRBJ1-2
clone size: few
V gene: TRBV29-1
D gene: -
CDR3 protein: CSARDSGHGYTF
CDR3 DNA: TGCAGCGCTAGGGACTCCGGACATGGCTACACCTTC

J gene: TRBJ2-5
clone size: -
V gene: TRBV28
D gene: TRBD2
CDR3 protein: CASSSTSGVKETQYF
CDR3 DNA: TGTGCCAGCAGTTCTACTAGCGGTGTAAAAGAGACCCAGTACTTC

J gene: TRBJ2-2
clone size: -
V gene: TRBV4-3
D gene: -
CDR3 protein: CASSQAPMGGPGELFF
CDR3 DNA: TGCGCCAGCAGCCAAGCTCCCATGGGGGGGCCCGGGGAGCTGTTTTTT

J gene: TRBJ2-1
clone size: -
V gene: TRBV29-1
D gene: -
CDR3 protein: CSVSGEGWGNEQFF
CDR3 DNA: TGCAGCGTTTCGGGGGAAGGTTGGGGCAATGAGCAGTTCTTC

J gene: TRBJ2-1
clone size: -
V gene: TRBV7-3
D gene: -
CDR3 protein: CASSIQGSNEQFF
CDR3 DNA: TGTGCCAGCAGCATACAGGGAAGCAATGAGCAGTTCTTC

J gene: TRBJ2-2
clone size: -
V gene: TRBV24-1
D gene: TRBD2
CDR3 protein: CATSDQLAGVRGELFF
CDR3 DNA: TGTGCCACCAGTGACCAACTAGCGGGAGTCCGTGGGGAGCTGTTTTTT

J gene: TRBJ2-7
clone size: few
V gene: TRBV7-9
D gene: -
CDR3 protein: CASSLTPSYEQYF
CDR3 DNA: TGTGCCAGCAGCTTAACTCCGTCCTACGAGCAGTACTTC

J gene: TRBJ2-2
clone size: -
V gene: TRBV5-1
D gene: TRBD2
CDR3 protein: CASSSTGLPTDGELFF
CDR3 DNA: TGCGCCAGCAGCTCAACGGGACTACCTACTGACGGGGAGCTGTTTTTT

J gene: TRBJ2-7
clone size: -
V gene: TRBV27
D gene: -
CDR3 protein: CASSLDSGGSYEQYF
CDR3 DNA: TGTGCCAGCAGTTTGGACTCTGGCGGCTCCTACGAGCAGTACTTC

J gene: TRBJ2-7
clone size: -
V gene: TRBV7-3
D gene: TRBD2
CDR3 protein: CASSLTASGSYEQYF
CDR3 DNA: TGTGCCAGCAGCTTAACGGCTAGCGGGAGCTACGAGCAGTACTTC

J gene: TRBJ2-5
clone size: once
V gene: TRBV27
D gene: TRBD1
CDR3 protein: CASSTRDRGTETQYF
CDR3 DNA: TGTGCCAGCAGTACCCGGGACAGGGGTACGGAGACCCAGTACTTC

J gene: TRBJ1-1
clone size: -
V gene: TRBV6-6
D gene: TRBD1
CDR3 protein: CASSYGTGAMNTEAFF
CDR3 DNA: TGTGCCAGCAGTTACGGGACAGGGGCGATGAACACTGAAGCTTTCTTT